The source of this TCR beta chain is a study of T-cell reconstitution after alpha-beta-depleted transplantation in children (dated by TCRdb to 2016 to 2017). In the study overall: Using TCR repertoire profiling, the study quantitatively followed how T-cell immune reconstitution unfolded in children after TCRalphabeta/CD19-depleted allogeneic hematopoietic cell transplantation.

In this sample, this clonotype turned up many times. Its antigen has not been determined. No base qualities exist here, and no much larger clone lies one base off it. Receptor amplification or capture employed PCR. The sequencing machine was an Illumina HiSeq 2500. TCR library preparation used molecular barcoding, with unique molecular identifiers applied to normalize quantification of the TCRbeta repertoire. TCRdb took the public reads, trimmed them with fastp at Q25, ran MiXCR for clone calling and kept in-frame beta chains. Rows matching on CDR3 protein sequence are summarized as one entry with the most common DNA and genes. This sample holds under 300,000 distinct CDR3 sequences; 11% were observed only once. Of the sample, 20% to 25% is held by the ten largest clones. Findings and caveats that apply to the study as a whole: Apparently early alphabetaT-cell count recovery about two months after transplant reportedly relied on only several hundred rapidly expanded clones derived from non-depleted graft cells. The high TCRbeta diversity at day 60 in some patients was ascribed to recipient T cells and intrathymic progenitors that had survived conditioning. Over the following months the frequencies of hyperexpanded clones went down, and after one year T-cell counts and TCRbeta diversity were mostly credited to newly produced T cells.

In the paper's terms, the treatment or condition label means: allogeneic hematopoietic cell transplantation with graft depleted of TCRalphabeta T cells and CD19 B cells. Transplant recipients were children who received TCRalphabeta/CD19-depleted allogeneic hematopoietic cell grafts. The junction shows trimming of 3 bases on V and 1 base on J, plus 11 bases between the germline ends. Via the germline V gene (reference sequence), CDR1 is SGHNT and CDR2 YYREEE. From its cysteine to its phenylalanine, the CDR3 spans 14 amino acids. This entry keeps only the CDR3 DNA: 42 bases, framed from base 1. Sequenced material: peripheral blood, taken 180 days after TCRalphabeta/CD19-depleted stem cell transplant. This clonotype was obtained from a male patient aged 2 to 9 who had a stem cell transplant for chronic granulomatous disease, so the T cells may come from the graft donor. The receptor chain draws on TRBV5-4 and TRBJ2-7; TRBD1 might be the D gene, on 5 matching bases. The sequence in DNA is TGTGCCAGCAGCTCGATGGGGCAGTCCTACGAGCAGTACTTC. Protein translation: CASSSMGQSYEQYF.